Listed below are T cell receptor beta chains from one sample, sequenced in a study of identical twins. TCRdb re-called the 5' RACE reads through MiXCR, storing one row per CDR3 protein. Of a few hundred thousand distinct CDR3 sequences listed, around 9.7% are singletons. Sequencing used naive T cells sorted from blood. The receptors were sampled from a woman aged 45 to 65 in good health. Each CDR3 is given with its conserved first and last residue. A D gene is named only where the DNA matches it firmly. Rows give clone size only sometimes, using once, few, many, or a class for an expanded clone.

CDR3 protein: CATGGDRTYNEQFF
CDR3 DNA: TGTGCCACGGGCGGGGACAGAACATACAATGAGCAGTTCTTC
clone size: many
J gene: TRBJ2-1
V gene: TRBV25-1
D gene: .

CDR3 protein: CSLGGTDTQYF
CDR3 DNA: TGCAGTCTTGGGGGCACAGATACGCAGTATTTT
clone size: many
J gene: TRBJ2-3
V gene: TRBV20-1
D gene: .

CDR3 protein: CASSPAALGGYTF
CDR3 DNA: TGTGCCAGCAGTCCAGCCGCCTTGGGCGGCTACACCTTC
clone size: many
J gene: TRBJ1-2
V gene: TRBV12-3/TRBV12-4
D gene: .

CDR3 protein: CASSFGVRFYEQYF
CDR3 DNA: TGTGCCAGCAGTTTCGGCGTCAGGTTCTACGAGCAGTACTTC
clone size: many
J gene: TRBJ2-7
V gene: TRBV12-3/TRBV12-4
D gene: .

CDR3 protein: CASRSMGGKNTEAFF
CDR3 DNA: TGTGCCAGCAGGTCGATGGGGGGCAAGAACACTGAAGCTTTCTTT
clone size: .
J gene: TRBJ1-1
V gene: TRBV6-1
D gene: .

CDR3 protein: CASSYQGGPSGNTIYF
CDR3 DNA: TGTGCCAGCAGTTACCAGGGAGGTCCATCTGGAAACACCATATATTTT
clone size: few
J gene: TRBJ1-3
V gene: TRBV6-2/TRBV6-3
D gene: .

CDR3 protein: CASTPPGLFSYNEQFF
CDR3 DNA: TGTGCCAGCACCCCTCCAGGGCTGTTTTCCTACAATGAGCAGTTCTTC
clone size: many
J gene: TRBJ2-1
V gene: TRBV12-3/TRBV12-4
D gene: .

CDR3 protein: CASSQRRTGQGDTQYF
CDR3 DNA: TGTGCCAGCAGCCAAAGACGGACAGGGCAAGGAGATACGCAGTATTTT
clone size: .
J gene: TRBJ2-3
V gene: TRBV3-1
D gene: TRBD1

CDR3 protein: CASSRGVGQTKSSYNEQFF
CDR3 DNA: TGTGCCAGCTCCCGGGGGGTCGGACAAACAAAGAGCTCCTACAATGAGCAGTTCTTC
clone size: many
J gene: TRBJ2-1
V gene: TRBV7-2
D gene: TRBD2

CDR3 protein: CATSDPPAGGVDTQYF
CDR3 DNA: TGTGCCACCAGTGATCCTCCGGCGGGAGGTGTAGATACGCAGTATTTT
clone size: few
J gene: TRBJ2-3
V gene: TRBV24-1
D gene: TRBD2

CDR3 protein: CARRTGGTQYF
CDR3 DNA: TGCGCCAGACGGACGGGAGGGACCCAGTACTTC
clone size: many
J gene: TRBJ2-5
V gene: TRBV5-1
D gene: TRBD2

CDR3 protein: CASSNPIEDTQYF
CDR3 DNA: TGTGCCAGCAGCAACCCTATAGAGGATACGCAGTATTTT
clone size: .
J gene: TRBJ2-3
V gene: TRBV7-9
D gene: .

CDR3 protein: CASSGDGRYGYTF
CDR3 DNA: TGTGCCAGCAGTGGTGACGGCCGATATGGCTACACCTTC
clone size: .
J gene: TRBJ1-2
V gene: TRBV2
D gene: .

CDR3 protein: CASSFMAGRVPYEQYF
CDR3 DNA: TGTGCCAGCAGCTTTATGGCGGGGCGGGTTCCCTACGAGCAGTACTTC
clone size: .
J gene: TRBJ2-7
V gene: TRBV11-2
D gene: .

CDR3 protein: CSGRLADTQYF
CDR3 DNA: TGCAGTGGGCGACTAGCAGATACGCAGTATTTT
clone size: many
J gene: TRBJ2-3
V gene: TRBV20-1
D gene: .

CDR3 protein: CSALDVLVPPVGHNEQFF
CDR3 DNA: TGCAGTGCTTTGGACGTTCTGGTCCCCCCCGTGGGACACAATGAGCAGTTCTTC
clone size: many
J gene: TRBJ2-1
V gene: TRBV20-1
D gene: .

CDR3 protein: CATSTMLGQRTQYF
CDR3 DNA: TGTGCCACCAGCACCATGCTAGGTCAAAGGACCCAGTACTTC
clone size: .
J gene: TRBJ2-5
V gene: TRBV15
D gene: .

CDR3 protein: CSASREISDEQYF
CDR3 DNA: TGCAGTGCTAGCCGGGAAATTAGCGACGAGCAGTACTTC
clone size: .
J gene: TRBJ2-7
V gene: TRBV20-1
D gene: .

CDR3 protein: CAWSWLGAYNEQFF
CDR3 DNA: TGTGCCTGGAGTTGGCTAGGGGCCTACAATGAGCAGTTCTTC
clone size: .
J gene: TRBJ2-1
V gene: TRBV30
D gene: .

CDR3 protein: CASSQAQEGVTDTQYF
CDR3 DNA: TGTGCCAGCAGCCAAGCGCAGGAGGGAGTCACAGATACGCAGTATTTT
clone size: .
J gene: TRBJ2-3
V gene: TRBV14
D gene: .

CDR3 protein: CASSSGAGGPSDTQYF
CDR3 DNA: TGTGCCAGCAGCTCAGGCGCGGGAGGGCCGTCAGATACGCAGTATTTT
clone size: few
J gene: TRBJ2-3
V gene: TRBV11-3
D gene: TRBD2

CDR3 protein: CASSEPGRNYGYTF
CDR3 DNA: TGTGCCAGCAGTGAACCTGGACGGAATTATGGCTACACCTTC
clone size: .
J gene: TRBJ1-2
V gene: TRBV25-1
D gene: .

CDR3 protein: CASSSWGTSGINEQFF
CDR3 DNA: TGCGCCAGCAGCTCTTGGGGGACTAGCGGAATCAATGAGCAGTTCTTC
clone size: many
J gene: TRBJ2-1
V gene: TRBV5-1
D gene: TRBD2

CDR3 protein: CASSRLVTTDTQYF
CDR3 DNA: TGTGCCAGCAGTAGGCTAGTCACCACAGATACGCAGTATTTT
clone size: many
J gene: TRBJ2-3
V gene: TRBV5-6
D gene: .